The 10 T cell receptor beta chains in this list originate from one sample, sequenced in a study of T cell repertoires and Cas9 in healthy adults. Clones were sequenced by immunoSEQ multiplex PCR, and TCRdb holds only the in-frame ones, with some missing. The table lists 20,000 to 25,000 clones, under 95% of them singletons. The material sequenced was CD4+ effector T cells (CD127+, CD25-, CD137-, CD154-) from PBMCs; culture status not recorded. Receptors were obtained from a human donor in good health.

This clone was detected only once. The chain couples TRBV5-1 to TRBJ2-5; possible D gene TRBD2, 5 bases. This CDR3 is built from 20 residues. V lost 6 bases and J 5 bases, leaving 35 bases between the germline ends. CDR1 is SGHRS, CDR2 YFSETQ, per germline. CDR3 residues: CASKASLGPATTLASETQYF. In DNA form, the CDR3 reads TGCGCCAGCAAAGCCAGTCTAGGGCCGGCGACTACCCTTGCGTCTGAGACCCAGTACTTC.

V is TRBV14 and J is TRBJ2-7; 9 nucleotides align to TRBD1. The V segment lost 11 bases and the J segment 2 bases; nucleotides outside the gene matches: 10. The V gene's germline CDR1 is SGHDN and CDR2 FVKESK. This CDR3 comprises 14 residues. CDR3 DNA sequence: TGTGCCCCCACACCGGGACAGGGTGCCTACGAGCAGTACGTC. Its translation: CAPTPGQGAYEQYV.

The rearrangement links TRBV11-3 to TRBJ2-3; D not certain. The germline CDR1 and CDR2 sequences are SGHNT and YENEEA. Between the trimmed V and J ends, which lost 1 base and 3 bases, there was a span of 11 bases. This CDR3 spans 15 amino acids. The CDR3 DNA reads as TGTGCCAGCAGCTTAGCTCCTTTGGCAACAGATACGCAGTATTTT. Protein product: CASSLAPLATDTQYF.

The genes are TRBV19 and TRBJ1-6; maybe TRBD1 (6 bases). Trimming removed 10 bases at V and 4 bases at J, with 14 bases between. Germline values: CDR1 LNHDA, CDR2 SQIVND (reference sequence). The CDR3 has 14 amino acids. CDR3 nucleotide sequence: TGTGCCACTAGAGGGGGACTTTATAATTCACCCCTCCACTTT. Translation gives CATRGGLYNSPLHF.

This chain links TRBV19 with TRBJ1-1, with D tentatively TRBD1 (5 bases). V lost 5 bases, J lost 3 bases, and 7 bases lay in between. The CDR3 consists of 12 residues. CDR1 is LNHDA, CDR2 SQIVND, per germline (reference sequence). The CDR3: CASSFRDTEAFF. The CDR3 DNA reads as TGTGCCAGTAGTTTCAGGGACACTGAAGCTTTCTTT.

This chain connects TRBV19 to TRBJ1-1; 7 nucleotides agree with TRBD1. Germline CDR1 and CDR2: LNHDA and SQIVND (reference sequence). Germline trimming cut 3 bases from V and 1 base from J; bases unmatched to any gene: 8. This CDR3 is built from 16 residues. CDR3 loop: CASSIFGRGGNTEAFF. CDR3 bases: TGTGCCAGTAGTATTTTCGGCAGGGGGGGGAACACTGAAGCTTTCTTT.

This chain connects TRBV19 to TRBJ2-5; 8 bases match TRBD1. Germline V gene sequence: CDR1 LNHDA, CDR2 SQIVND (reference sequence). V was pared by 6 bases and J by 3 bases, with 6 bases of the junction left unmatched. This CDR3 spans 14 amino acids. This CDR3 is CASREGQDKETQYF. The DNA for the CDR3 is TGTGCCAGTAGGGAGGGACAGGATAAAGAGACCCAGTACTTC.

The CDR3 protein is CASSQGAVSGANVLTF. The DNA for the CDR3 is TGCGCCAGCAGCCAAGGAGCGGTGTCTGGGGCCAACGTCCTGACTTTC. The chain uses TRBV4-3 and TRBJ2-6, with D maybe TRBD2 (5 bases). Trimming stripped 1 base from V and 1 base from J, with 8 bases between. The CDR3 contains 16 residues. Per germline, CDR1 LGHNA and CDR2 YSLEER.

This chain links TRBV7-7 with TRBJ2-3; D is uncertain. In germline, CDR1 is SSHAT, CDR2 FNYEAQ (reference sequence). The CDR3 has 13 amino acids. The germline V and J ends were trimmed by 5 bases and 3 bases, with 9 bases remaining between them. The CDR3 coding sequence is TGTGCCAGCAGCCAGGAACGTACAGATACGCAGTATTTT. Protein: CASSQERTDTQYF.

This chain connects TRBV7-8 to TRBJ2-5; 7 bases line up with TRBD1. Germline CDR1 and CDR2: SGHVS and FQNEAQ. The CDR3 is 20 residues long. J gave up 1 base and V 5 bases, and 22 bases lay outside the gene matches. CDR3 nucleotide sequence: TGTGCCAGCAGCCCTCGCCCGGACAGGACGGCAGTTTATATCCAAGAGACCCAGTACTTC. It translates to CASSPRPDRTAVYIQETQYF.